This T cell receptor (beta chain) was identified during a study of blood T cell repertoires in COVID-19. Germline CDR1 and CDR2: MNHEY and SMNVEV (reference sequence). Germline trimming cut 5 bases from V and 4 bases from J; bases unmatched to any gene: 4. CDR3 length: 13 residues. Data came from immunoSEQ multiplex PCR; TCRdb stores just in-frame clones and leaves some out. The sample holds under 300,000 clones, around four fifths seen once. The chain is built from TRBV27 and TRBJ2-7; 8 nucleotides agree with TRBD1. The TCR comes from an elderly man with acute or convalescent COVID-19. The sequencing sample was made of peripheral blood. CDR3 sequence (DNA): TGTGCCAGCAGTAGACAGGGGCCGTACGAGCAGTACTTC. Protein product: CASSRQGPYEQYF.